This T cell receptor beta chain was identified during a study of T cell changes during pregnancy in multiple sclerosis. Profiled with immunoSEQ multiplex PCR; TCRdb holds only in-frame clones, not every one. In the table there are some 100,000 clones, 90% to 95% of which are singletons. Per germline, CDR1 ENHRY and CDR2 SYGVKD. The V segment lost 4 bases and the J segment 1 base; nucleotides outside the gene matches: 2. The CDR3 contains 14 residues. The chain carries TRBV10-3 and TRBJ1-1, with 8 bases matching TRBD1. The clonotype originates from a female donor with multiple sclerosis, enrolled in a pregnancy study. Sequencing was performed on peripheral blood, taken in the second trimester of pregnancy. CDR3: CAISVDRGNTEAFF. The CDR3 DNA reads TGTGCCATCAGTGTAGACAGGGGGAACACTGAAGCTTTCTTT.